Listed below are T cell receptor beta chains from one sample, sequenced in a study of early T cells in non-severe SARS-CoV-2 infection. TCRdb reprocessed the 5' RACE reads via MiXCR and lists one record per CDR3 protein. The sample lists 56,000 or so distinct CDR3 sequences; over 9.5% were seen once. The specimen was whole blood. These TCRs come from an adult who was a healthcare worker with PCR-confirmed SARS-CoV-2 infection or an uninfected control (not recorded which). Both conserved end residues are part of each CDR3. Fields, in order: clone size, V gene, CDR3 protein. Only some rows state a clone size, as once, few, many or a class for expanded clones.

size: few; V: TRBV7-3; CDR3: CASSKVAGTDTQYF
size: .; V: TRBV12-3/TRBV12-4; CDR3: CASSLTRMNYGYTF
size: many; V: TRBV19; CDR3: CASSTASGRAYYNEQFF
size: .; V: TRBV5-5; CDR3: CASSLEGARGHAGELFF
size: .; V: TRBV6-1; CDR3: CVSSRVWTGELFF
size: .; V: TRBV29-1; CDR3: CSASGSPSYEQYF
size: few; V: TRBV3-1; CDR3: CASSQVPGEQYF
size: .; V: TRBV7-2; CDR3: CASSPSRRGQSGELFF
size: few; V: TRBV27; CDR3: CATLGPSQGGNYGYTF
size: few; V: TRBV5-1; CDR3: CASSATPNTGELFF